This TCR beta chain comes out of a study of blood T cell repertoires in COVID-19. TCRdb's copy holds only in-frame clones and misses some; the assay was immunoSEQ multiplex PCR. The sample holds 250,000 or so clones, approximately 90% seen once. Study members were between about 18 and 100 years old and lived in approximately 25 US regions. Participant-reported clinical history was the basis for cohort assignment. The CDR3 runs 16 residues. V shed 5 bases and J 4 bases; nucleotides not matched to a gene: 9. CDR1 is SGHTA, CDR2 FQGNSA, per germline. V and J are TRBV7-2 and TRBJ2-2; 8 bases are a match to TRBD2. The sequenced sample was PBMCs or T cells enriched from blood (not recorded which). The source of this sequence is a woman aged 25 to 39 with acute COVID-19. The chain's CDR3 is CASSPGSGIGTGELFF. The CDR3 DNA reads TGTGCCAGCAGCCCCGGTAGCGGGATTGGCACCGGGGAGCTGTTTTTT.